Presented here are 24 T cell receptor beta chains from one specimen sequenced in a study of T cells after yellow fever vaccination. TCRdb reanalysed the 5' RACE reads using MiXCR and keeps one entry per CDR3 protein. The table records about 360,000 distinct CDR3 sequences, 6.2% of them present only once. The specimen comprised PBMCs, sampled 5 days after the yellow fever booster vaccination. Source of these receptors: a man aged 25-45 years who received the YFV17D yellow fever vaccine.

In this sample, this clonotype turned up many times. CDR3 nucleotide sequence: TGCAGCGCGATTTTCTTCGGGTACGAGCAGTACTTC. It encodes CSAIFFGYEQYF. The chain recombines TRBV29-1 with TRBJ2-7; no definite D call. The CDR3 contains 12 residues. Looked up from germline, CDR1 is SQVTM and CDR2 is ANQGSEA. V lost 7 bases and J lost 4, with 14 bases in between.

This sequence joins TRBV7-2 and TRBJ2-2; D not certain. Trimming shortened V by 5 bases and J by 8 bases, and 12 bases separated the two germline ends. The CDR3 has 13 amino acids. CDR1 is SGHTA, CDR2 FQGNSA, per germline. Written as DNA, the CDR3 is TGTGCCAGCAGCGGAATGAAGGGTGGGGAGCTGTTTTTT. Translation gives CASSGMKGGELFF.

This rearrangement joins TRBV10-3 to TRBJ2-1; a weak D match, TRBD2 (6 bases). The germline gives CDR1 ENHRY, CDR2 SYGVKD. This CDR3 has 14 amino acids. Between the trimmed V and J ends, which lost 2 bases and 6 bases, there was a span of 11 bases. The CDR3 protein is CAISEEGRFNEQFF. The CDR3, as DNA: TGTGCCATCAGTGAGGAGGGGAGGTTCAATGAGCAGTTCTTC.

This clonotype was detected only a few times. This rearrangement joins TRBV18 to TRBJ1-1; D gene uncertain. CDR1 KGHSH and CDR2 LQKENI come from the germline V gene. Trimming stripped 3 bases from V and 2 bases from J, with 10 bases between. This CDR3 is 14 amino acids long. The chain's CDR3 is CASSPATINTEAFF. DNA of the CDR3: TGTGCCAGCTCACCCGCGACCATCAACACTGAAGCTTTCTTT.

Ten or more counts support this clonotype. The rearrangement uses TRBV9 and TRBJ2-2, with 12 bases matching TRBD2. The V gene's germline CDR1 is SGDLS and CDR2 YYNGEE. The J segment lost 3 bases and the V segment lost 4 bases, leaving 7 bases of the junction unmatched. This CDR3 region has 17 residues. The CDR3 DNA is TGTGCCAGCAGCACGAGGGGACTAGCGGGTTACACCGGGGAGCTGTTTTTT. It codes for CASSTRGLAGYTGELFF. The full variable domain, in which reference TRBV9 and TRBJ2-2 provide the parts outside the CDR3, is DSGVTQTPKHLITATGQRVTLRCSPRSGDLSVYWYQQSLDQGLQFLIQYYNGEERAKGNILERFSAQQFPDLHSELNLSSLELGDSALYFCASSTRGLAGYTGELFFGEGSRLTVL.

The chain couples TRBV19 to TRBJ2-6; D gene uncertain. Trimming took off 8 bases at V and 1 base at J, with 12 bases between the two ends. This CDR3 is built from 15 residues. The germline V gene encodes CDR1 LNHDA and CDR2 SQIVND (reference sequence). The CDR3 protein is CASSGLQSGANVLTF. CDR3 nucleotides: TGTGCCAGTTCGGGCTTGCAGTCTGGGGCCAACGTCCTGACTTTC.

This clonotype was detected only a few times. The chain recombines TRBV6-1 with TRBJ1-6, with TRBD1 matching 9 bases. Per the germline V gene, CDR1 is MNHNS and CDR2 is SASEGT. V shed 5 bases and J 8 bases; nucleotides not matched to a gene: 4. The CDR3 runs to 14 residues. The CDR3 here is CASSKTGGDSPLHF. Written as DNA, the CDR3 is TGTGCCAGCAGTAAGACAGGGGGGGATTCACCCCTCCACTTT.

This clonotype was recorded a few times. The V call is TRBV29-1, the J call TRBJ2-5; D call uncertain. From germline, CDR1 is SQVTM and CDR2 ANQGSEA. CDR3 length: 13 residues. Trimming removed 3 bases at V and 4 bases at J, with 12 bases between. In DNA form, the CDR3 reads TGCAGCGTTGATTTCCGGGTGGCAGAGACCCAGTACTTC. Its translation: CSVDFRVAETQYF.

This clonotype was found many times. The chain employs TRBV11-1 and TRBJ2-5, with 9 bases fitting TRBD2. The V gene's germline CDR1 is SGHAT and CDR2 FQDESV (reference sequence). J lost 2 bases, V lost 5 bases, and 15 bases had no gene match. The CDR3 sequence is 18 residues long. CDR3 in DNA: TGTGCCAGCAGCCCGAAATCCCGACTAGCGGCCCTACAAGAGACCCAGTACTTC. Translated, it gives CASSPKSRLAALQETQYF. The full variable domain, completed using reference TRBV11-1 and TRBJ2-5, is EAEVAQSPRYKITEKSQAVAFWCDPISGHATLYWYRQILGQGPELLVQFQDESVVDDSQLPKDRFSAERLKGVDSTLKIQPAELGDSAMYLCASSPKSRLAALQETQYFGPGTRLLVL.

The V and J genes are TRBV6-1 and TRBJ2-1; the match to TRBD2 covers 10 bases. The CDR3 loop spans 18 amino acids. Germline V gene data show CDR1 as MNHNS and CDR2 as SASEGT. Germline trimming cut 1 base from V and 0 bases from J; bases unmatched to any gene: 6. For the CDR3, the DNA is TGTGCCAGCAGTGAAGGGCGGTCTAGCGGGGGCTCCTACAATGAGCAGTTCTTC. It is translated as CASSEGRSSGGSYNEQFF.

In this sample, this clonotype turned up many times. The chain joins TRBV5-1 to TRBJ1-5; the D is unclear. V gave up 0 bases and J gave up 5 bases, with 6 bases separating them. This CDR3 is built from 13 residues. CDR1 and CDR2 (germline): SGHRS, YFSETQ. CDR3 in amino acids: CASSLDIYQPQHF. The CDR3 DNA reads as TGCGCCAGCAGCTTGGACATATATCAGCCCCAGCATTTT.

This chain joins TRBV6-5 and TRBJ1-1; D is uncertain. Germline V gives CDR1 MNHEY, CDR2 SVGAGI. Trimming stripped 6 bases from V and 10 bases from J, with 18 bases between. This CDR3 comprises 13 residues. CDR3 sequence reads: CASRPDRSRLAFF. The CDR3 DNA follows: TGTGCCAGCAGACCTGACCGCTCCCGGCTAGCTTTCTTT.

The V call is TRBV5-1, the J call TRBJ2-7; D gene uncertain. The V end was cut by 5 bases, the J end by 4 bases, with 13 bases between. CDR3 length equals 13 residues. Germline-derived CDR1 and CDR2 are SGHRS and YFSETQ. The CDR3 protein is CASSLTSLYEQYF. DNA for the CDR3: TGCGCCAGCAGTCTTACCAGCCTATACGAGCAGTACTTC.

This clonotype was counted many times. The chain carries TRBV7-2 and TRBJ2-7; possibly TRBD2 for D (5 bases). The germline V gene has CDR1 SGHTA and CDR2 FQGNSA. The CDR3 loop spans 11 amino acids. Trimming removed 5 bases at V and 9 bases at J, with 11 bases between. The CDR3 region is CASSTDAGQYF. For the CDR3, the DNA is TGTGCCAGCAGCACCGATGCGGGGCAGTACTTC.

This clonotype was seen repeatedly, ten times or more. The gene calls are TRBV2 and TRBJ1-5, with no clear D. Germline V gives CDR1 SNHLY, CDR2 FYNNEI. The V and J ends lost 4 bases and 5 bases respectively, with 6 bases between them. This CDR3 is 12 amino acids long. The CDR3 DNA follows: TGTGCCAGCAGTGGACCGGATCAGCCCCAGCATTTT. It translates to CASSGPDQPQHF.

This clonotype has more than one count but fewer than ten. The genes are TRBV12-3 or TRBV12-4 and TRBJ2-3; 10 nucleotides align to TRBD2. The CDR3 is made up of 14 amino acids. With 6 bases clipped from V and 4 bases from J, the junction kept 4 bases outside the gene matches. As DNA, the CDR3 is TGTGCCAGCAGCCCGGGACTAGCGCCAGATACGCAGTATTTT. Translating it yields CASSPGLAPDTQYF.

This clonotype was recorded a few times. CDR3 sequence: CSARALADEQFF. CDR3 in DNA: TGCAGTGCTAGGGCACTAGCGGATGAGCAGTTCTTC. The rearrangement links TRBV20-1 to TRBJ2-1; 8 nucleotides align to TRBD2. Germline loops: CDR1 DFQATT, CDR2 SNEGSKA (reference sequence). The CDR3 is made up of 12 amino acids. The trim removed 3 bases at V and 8 bases at J, leaving 3 bases unmatched.

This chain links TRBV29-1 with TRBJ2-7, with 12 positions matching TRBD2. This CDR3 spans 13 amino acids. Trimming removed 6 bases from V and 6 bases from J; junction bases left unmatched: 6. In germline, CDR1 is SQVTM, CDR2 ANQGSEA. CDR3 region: CSVSWGLAGEQYF. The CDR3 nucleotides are TGCAGCGTGTCATGGGGACTAGCGGGCGAGCAGTACTTC.

The CDR3 DNA reads as TGTGCCACCAGCAAAGGGGAAGGGGCTACTACAGATACGCAGTATTTT. The encoded protein is CATSKGEGATTDTQYF. This chain links TRBV15 with TRBJ2-3; perhaps TRBD1 as D (5 bases). The CDR3 runs 16 residues. V was shortened by 4 bases and J by 3 bases, with 17 bases between the two germline ends. CDR1 is LNHNV and CDR2 is YYDKDF in the germline V gene (reference sequence).

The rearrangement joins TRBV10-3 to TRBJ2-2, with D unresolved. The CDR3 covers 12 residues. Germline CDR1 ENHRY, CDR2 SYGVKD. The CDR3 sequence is CGVLANTGELFF. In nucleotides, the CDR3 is TGTGGAGTGCTTGCGAACACCGGGGAGCTGTTTTTT.

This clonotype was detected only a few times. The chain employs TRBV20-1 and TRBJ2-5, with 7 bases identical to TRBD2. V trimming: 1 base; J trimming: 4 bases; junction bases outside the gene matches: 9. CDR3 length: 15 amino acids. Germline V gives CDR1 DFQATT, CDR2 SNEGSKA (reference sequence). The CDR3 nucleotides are TGCAGTGCTAGAGGAATGGGGTCGGGGGGAGAGACCCAGTACTTC. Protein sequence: CSARGMGSGGETQYF.

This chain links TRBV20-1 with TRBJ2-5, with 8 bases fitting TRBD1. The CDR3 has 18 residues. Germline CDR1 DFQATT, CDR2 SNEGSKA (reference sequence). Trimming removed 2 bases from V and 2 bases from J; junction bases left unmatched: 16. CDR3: CSARPRLADRGSQETQYF. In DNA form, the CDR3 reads TGCAGTGCTAGACCCCGACTGGCCGACAGGGGATCACAAGAGACCCAGTACTTC.

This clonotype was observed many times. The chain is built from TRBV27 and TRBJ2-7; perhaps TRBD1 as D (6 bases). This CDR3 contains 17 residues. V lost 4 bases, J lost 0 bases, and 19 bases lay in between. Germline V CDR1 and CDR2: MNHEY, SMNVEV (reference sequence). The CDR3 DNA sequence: TGTGCCAGCAGTTCCGGCTGGGGGCTCAAAAGCTCCTACGAGCAGTACTTC. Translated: CASSSGWGLKSSYEQYF.

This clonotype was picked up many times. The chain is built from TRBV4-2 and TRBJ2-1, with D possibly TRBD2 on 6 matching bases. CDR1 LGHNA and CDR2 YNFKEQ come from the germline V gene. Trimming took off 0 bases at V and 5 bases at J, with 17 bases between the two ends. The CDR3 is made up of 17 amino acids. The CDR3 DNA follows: TGTGCCAGCAGCCAAGATTTCGGTGGAGGGGCGGACAATGAGCAGTTCTTC. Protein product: CASSQDFGGGADNEQFF.